The 17 T cell receptor beta chains presented below share a single source sample, sequenced in a study of cytomegalovirus exposure and HLA in healthy donors. Researchers ran the PCR with 60 Vbeta and 13 Jbeta primers. The table came from immunoSEQ multiplex PCR; TCRdb's copy has only in-frame clones and leaves some out. The sample yields some 110,000 clones, 65% to 80% seen once. Sequenced: PBMCs. All receptors come from a male donor in good health and CMV-seronegative.

This chain uses TRBV7-2 with TRBJ1-2, with 7 bases lining up with TRBD1. V lost 3 bases, J lost 8 bases, and 6 bases stayed unmatched. The length of the CDR3 is 13 residues. Per the germline V gene, CDR1 is SGHTA and CDR2 is FQGNSA. Here the CDR3 DNA reads TGTGCCAGCAGCTTTGGGACAGCGAGCGGCTACACCTTC. This sequence encodes CASSFGTASGYTF.

This CDR3 reads CASGLVRGQGPNSSGNTIYF. The DNA of the CDR3 is TGTGCTAGTGGTTTGGTACGGGGACAGGGCCCCAACAGCTCTGGAAACACCATATATTTT. The chain employs TRBV12-5 and TRBJ1-3, with 9 bases matching TRBD1. The V segment lost 0 bases and the J segment 0 bases; nucleotides outside the gene matches: 12. This CDR3 is built from 20 residues. In germline, CDR1 is LGHNT, CDR2 FRNRAP.

The V and J genes are TRBV5-8 and TRBJ1-6, with D tentatively TRBD1 (6 bases). This CDR3 is built from 17 residues. Germline V gene lookup returns CDR1 SGHTS and CDR2 YDEGEE. Deletions cut 0 bases from V and 8 bases from J, with 18 bases between. The CDR3 here is CASSLDSTGFLHSPLHF. CDR3 in DNA: TGTGCCAGCAGCTTGGACTCCACAGGGTTTCTGCATTCACCCCTCCACTTT.

The chain couples TRBV11-3 to TRBJ1-1; 11 bases agree with TRBD1. The V segment lost 8 bases and the J segment 3 bases; nucleotides outside the gene matches: 11. The germline V gene encodes CDR1 SGHNT and CDR2 YENEEA. The CDR3 runs to 16 residues. CDR3: CASEGGDRGADTEAFF. CDR3 DNA sequence: TGTGCCAGCGAGGGGGGGGACAGGGGGGCCGACACTGAAGCTTTCTTT.

This chain connects TRBV19 to TRBJ1-2; TRBD1 matches 7 bases. V lost 4 bases, J lost 1 base, and 3 bases stayed unmatched. CDR3 length equals 14 residues. Germline assignment: CDR1 LNHDA and CDR2 SQIVND (reference sequence). CDR3 nucleotide sequence: TGTGCCAGTAGTAGACAGGGTCGTAACTATGGCTACACCTTC. Translating gives CASSRQGRNYGYTF. Drawing the rest from reference TRBV19 and TRBJ1-2, the complete variable domain is DGGITQSPKYLFRKEGQNVTLSCEQNLNHDAMYWYRQDPGQGLRLIYYSQIVNDFQKGDIAEGYSVSREKKESFPLTVTSAQKNPTAFYLCASSRQGRNYGYTFGSGTRLTVV.

V and J are TRBV7-8 and TRBJ2-7; D not certain. CDR1 is SGHVS and CDR2 is FQNEAQ in the germline V gene. V lost 0 bases to trimming and J lost 3 bases, with 6 bases between them. The CDR3 extends over 13 amino acids. The CDR3 region has the DNA TGTGCCAGCAGCTTAGCGAACAGCTACGAGCAGTACTTC. As protein: CASSLANSYEQYF. The full variable domain, in which reference TRBV7-8 and TRBJ2-7 provide the parts outside the CDR3, is GAGVSQSPRYKVAKRGQDVALRCDPISGHVSLFWYQQALGQGPEFLTYFQNEAQLDKSGLPSDRFFAERPEGSVSTLKIQRTQQEDSAVYLCASSLANSYEQYFGPGTRLTVT.

The V gene is TRBV7-8, the J gene TRBJ1-5; 7 nucleotides line up with TRBD1. After removal of 2 bases from V and 6 bases from J, the junction contained 10 bases not matched to a gene. The CDR3 is 16 residues long. In germline, CDR1 is SGHVS, CDR2 FQNEAQ. CDR3 protein: CASSLKPGGLIQPQHF. DNA of the CDR3: TGTGCCAGCAGCTTAAAACCAGGGGGACTTATTCAGCCCCAGCATTTT.

V usage is TRBV9 and J usage is TRBJ1-2; the D is unclear. The V end lost 2 bases, the J end lost 4 bases, and 9 bases lay between the germline ends. The CDR3 is 13 residues long. CDR1 and CDR2 from the germline V gene are SGDLS and YYNGEE. The CDR3: CASSVDVSYGYTF. The CDR3 bases are TGTGCCAGCAGCGTTGATGTCAGCTATGGCTACACCTTC.

The chain links TRBV7-9 to TRBJ2-5, with D unresolved. V lost 0 bases to trimming and J lost 5 bases, with 13 bases between them. The CDR3 extends over 15 amino acids. Germline CDR1 and CDR2: SEHNR and FQNEAQ (reference sequence). In DNA, the CDR3 is TGTGCCAGCAGCTTAGCCCTCGGAGATCGGGAGACCCAGTACTTC. It translates to CASSLALGDRETQYF.

The chain has TRBV28 and TRBJ2-2, with D perhaps matching TRBD2 (6 bases). The V end lost 4 bases, the J end lost 5 bases, and 14 bases lay between the germline ends. This CDR3 is built from 15 residues. Looked up from germline, CDR1 is MDHEN and CDR2 is SYDVKM. CDR3 sequence: CASSSHGSGTGELFF. The CDR3 DNA follows: TGTGCCAGCAGTTCTCACGGGAGTGGTACCGGGGAGCTGTTTTTT.

This clone was picked up one time. V usage is TRBV21-1 and J usage is TRBJ2-1; whether TRBD1, the table's D call, matches the DNA was not checked. TRBV21-1 corresponds to a pseudogene. This CDR3 has 11 residues. CDR3: CASSNRGEQFF. The CDR3 DNA is TGTGCCAGCAGCAACAGGGGTGAGCAGTTCTTC.

The chain joins TRBV27 to TRBJ2-7; TRBD1 matches 10 bases. CDR1 is MNHEY, CDR2 SMNVEV, per germline (reference sequence). The CDR3 loop spans 18 amino acids. J was trimmed by 3 bases and V by 0 bases; bases with no gene match: 11. CDR3 bases: TGTGCCAGCAGTTTATCGTTAGGGGACAGGGGCCACCGCTACGAGCAGTACTTC. Its protein product is CASSLSLGDRGHRYEQYF.

This rearrangement joins TRBV5-1 to TRBJ2-1, with 11 bases that match TRBD2. CDR1 and CDR2 (germline): SGHRS, YFSETQ. The CDR3 sequence is 21 residues long. The ends lost 3 bases at V and 0 bases at J; junction bases unmatched: 17. CDR3 sequence: CASSSASRTSGSYYSYNEQFF. CDR3 DNA: TGCGCCAGCAGCTCCGCCTCGCGGACTAGCGGGTCTTATTACTCCTACAATGAGCAGTTCTTC.

Points on this clone: Other DNA sequences in this sample translate to the same CDR3. The chain uses TRBV7-2 and TRBJ2-2, with D maybe TRBD2 (5 bases). V lost 0 bases and J 4 bases, leaving 9 bases between the germline ends. This CDR3 region has 15 residues. CDR1 is SGHTA and CDR2 is FQGNSA in the germline V gene. CDR3 sequence: CASSLAGVVTGELFF. CDR3 coding DNA: TGTGCCAGCAGCTTAGCGGGAGTAGTCACCGGGGAGCTGTTTTTT.

The genes are TRBV28 and TRBJ2-2; 16 bases fit TRBD2. CDR1 is MDHEN, CDR2 SYDVKM, per germline. This CDR3 comprises 19 residues. Trimming at V came to 6 bases and at J to 4 bases, leaving 11 bases not matched to a gene. The DNA of the CDR3 is TGTGCCAGCAGGAGTACGGGACTAGCGGGAGGGCCGGGCACCGGGGAGCTGTTTTTT. Residues: CASRSTGLAGGPGTGELFF.

The chain couples TRBV25-1 to TRBJ1-5; D perhaps matches TRBD1 (5 bases). This CDR3 is built from 15 residues. Germline V gives CDR1 MGHDK, CDR2 SYGVNS. V shed 0 bases and J shed 5 bases, with 11 bases lying between them. The CDR3 coding sequence is TGTGCCAGCAGTGAATACGGGGGTTCCGATCAGCCCCAGCATTTT. As protein: CASSEYGGSDQPQHF.

The gene calls are TRBV9 and TRBJ2-1; a possible D gene is TRBD2 (6 bases). CDR1 SGDLS and CDR2 YYNGEE come from the germline V gene. The CDR3 sequence is 15 residues long. V was trimmed by 4 bases and J by 3 bases, leaving 14 bases between them. CDR3: CASSPYGDFYNEQFF. In DNA form, the CDR3 reads TGTGCCAGCAGCCCGTACGGGGACTTCTACAATGAGCAGTTCTTC.